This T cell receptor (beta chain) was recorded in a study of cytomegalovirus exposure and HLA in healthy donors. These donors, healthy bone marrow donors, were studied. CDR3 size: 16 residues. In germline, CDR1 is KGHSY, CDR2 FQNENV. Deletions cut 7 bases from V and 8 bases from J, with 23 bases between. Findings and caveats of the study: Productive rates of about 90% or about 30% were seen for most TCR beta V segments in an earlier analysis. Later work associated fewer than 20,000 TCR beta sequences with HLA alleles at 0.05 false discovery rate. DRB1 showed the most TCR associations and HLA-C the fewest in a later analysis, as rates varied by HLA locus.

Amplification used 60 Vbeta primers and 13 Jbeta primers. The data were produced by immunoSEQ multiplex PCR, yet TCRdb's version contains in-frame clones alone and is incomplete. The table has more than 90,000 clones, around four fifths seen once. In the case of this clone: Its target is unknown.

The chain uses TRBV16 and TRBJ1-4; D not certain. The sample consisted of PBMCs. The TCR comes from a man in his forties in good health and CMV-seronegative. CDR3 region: CASTPGSTRWEEKLFF. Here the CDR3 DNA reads TGTGCCAGCACCCCGGGATCGACAAGATGGGAGGAAAAACTGTTTTTT.